This TCR beta chain stems from a study of blood T cell repertoires in COVID-19. The wider study: COVID-19 samples collected from the United States, Italy and Spain covered acute and convalescent phases. Nucleic acid was either cDNA or gDNA, and it came from T cells, B-cell-depleted T cells, or PBMCs.

As originally analysed: Estimation of nucleated cell counts relied on the amplification of reference gene primers. The protocol was immunoSEQ multiplex PCR, while the TCRdb copy is restricted to in-frame clones and leaves out a portion. V and J calls plus clone size are reproduced from that table; the DNA served to infer D and trimming. The sample consists of about 100,000 clones, almost 80% of them appearing once. V lost 0 bases and J 4 bases, leaving 23 bases between the germline ends. The CDR3 is 19 amino acids. Germline CDR1 LGHNA, CDR2 YSLEER. The sequence came from a man aged 65 to 85 with active or convalescent COVID-19. This sequence joins TRBV4-3 and TRBJ2-3, with D perhaps matching TRBD2 (7 bases). Sequenced: peripheral blood. The CDR3 DNA reads TGCGCCAGCAGCCAAGATCGACGGAGGGGGGGGCAGGGCGCAGATACGCAGTATTTT. It yields the protein CASSQDRRRGGQGADTQYF.